The 31 T cell receptor beta chains in this list originate from one sample, sequenced in a study of blood T cells in healthy people across ages. A J-beta primer mix and a sample-barcoded 5' primer were used in a second PCR of roughly 7 to 12 cycles. TCRdb passed the 5' RACE reads through MiXCR, listing each CDR3 protein once. This sample yields around 400,000 distinct CDR3 sequences, of which approximately 51% are seen a single time; under 60% belongs to the top ten. The sequenced sample consisted of blood. Receptors were obtained from a man between 60 and 75 years old in good health.

This chain uses TRBV5-1 with TRBJ1-2; TRBD1 matches at 7 bases. Germline V gives CDR1 SGHRS, CDR2 YFSETQ. The CDR3 totals 15 residues. J was trimmed by 4 bases and V by 0 bases; bases with no gene match: 6. The CDR3 region has the DNA TGCGCCAGCAGCTTGGAGGGGGCGCTCAGCTATGGCTACACCTTC. Amino acids: CASSLEGALSYGYTF. Full variable domain (outside the CDR3, taken from reference TRBV5-1 and TRBJ1-2): KAGVTQTPRYLIKTRGQQVTLSCSPISGHRSVSWYQQTPGQGLQFLFEYFSETQRNKGNFPGRFSGRQFSNSRSEMNVSTLELGDSALYLCASSLEGALSYGYTFGSGTRLTVV.

This clonotype was seen only a few times. The chain is built from TRBV20-1 and TRBJ2-1; 8 bases map to TRBD1. This CDR3 is 16 amino acids long. Germline V gene sequence: CDR1 DFQATT, CDR2 SNEGSKA (reference sequence). The V segment lost 6 bases and the J segment 1 base; nucleotides outside the gene matches: 11. CDR3 sequence: CSARGDRGLSYNEQFF. CDR3 in DNA: TGCAGTGCCCGAGGTGACAGGGGACTTTCCTACAATGAGCAGTTCTTC.

The V gene is TRBV15, the J gene TRBJ2-7; D possibly corresponds to TRBD2 (6 bases). The DNA matches TRBJ2-5 better at its end, which makes the J call doubtful. The V gene's germline CDR1 is LNHNV and CDR2 YYDKDF (reference sequence). CDR3 length: 17 residues. The CDR3 bases are TGTGCCACCAGCAGGGGGAACCGGGGGAGGCAGAAAGAGACCCAGTACTTC. Protein product: CATSRGNRGRQKETQYF.

The chain links TRBV3-1 to TRBJ2-7; the match to TRBD1 covers 8 bases. The DNA end is a closer match to TRBJ2-5, so the J assignment may be wrong. The CDR3 runs 17 residues. Germline CDR1 is LGHDT and CDR2 is YNNKEL (reference sequence). The CDR3 loop is CASSQRWQGAKRETQYF. In nucleotides, the CDR3 is TGTGCCAGCAGCCAACGATGGCAGGGGGCGAAAAGAGAGACCCAGTACTTC.

Points on this clonotype: It may be a read error: a sequence one base away is much more abundant. The rearrangement links TRBV29-1 to TRBJ2-5; no firm D call. CDR1 is SQVTM, CDR2 ANQGSEA, per germline. V was clipped by 7 bases and J by 11 bases, with 14 bases between them. The CDR3 consists of 10 residues. The CDR3 sequence: CSAGLNEQYF. The DNA for the CDR3 is TGCAGCGCCGGGCTTAATGAGCAGTACTTC.

A note on this clonotype: A much larger clone lies a single base off, so this may be a read error. This chain joins TRBV7-3 and TRBJ2-7, with a tentative D call TRBD1 (6 bases). This CDR3 comprises 15 residues. CDR1 SGHTA and CDR2 FQGTGA come from the germline V gene. Trimming pared 5 bases from V and 7 bases from J, leaving 21 bases between. The CDR3 reads CASSPGQGSYNEQYF. The CDR3, as DNA: TGTGCCAGCAGCCCCGGGCAGGGGTCCTACAATGAGCAGTACTTC. The full variable domain, in which reference TRBV7-3 and TRBJ2-7 provide the parts outside the CDR3, is GAGVSQTPSNKVTEKGKYVELRCDPISGHTALYWYRQSLGQGPEFLIYFQGTGAADDSGLPNDRFFAVRPEGSVSTLKIQRTERGDSAVYLCASSPGQGSYNEQYFGPGTRLTVT.

The rearrangement links TRBV4-1 to TRBJ2-5, with TRBD1 matching 7 bases. CDR3 length: 16 amino acids. With 4 bases clipped from V and 2 bases from J, the junction kept 10 bases outside the gene matches. Germline V gene lookup returns CDR1 MGHRA and CDR2 YSYEKL. As DNA, the CDR3 is TGCGCCAGCAGCCCGAATCCCCGGGACAGTCAAGAGACCCAGTACTTC. As protein: CASSPNPRDSQETQYF.

The chain couples TRBV10-3 to TRBJ2-5, with 8 bases fitting TRBD1. Near its end, the DNA agrees better with TRBJ2-7, so the J call may be wrong. Germline lookup yields CDR1 ENHRY and CDR2 SYGVKD. This CDR3 is 15 amino acids long. In nucleotides, the CDR3 is TGTGCCATCAGGGAAAAGGACAGGGAGGCCTACGAGCAGTACTTC. It codes for CAIREKDREAYEQYF.

In its sample, this clonotype was seen a few times. The chain recombines TRBV15 with TRBJ2-3; tentative D call: TRBD1 (6 bases). CDR1 is LNHNV and CDR2 is YYDKDF in the germline V gene (reference sequence). CDR3 length: 17 amino acids. The V and J ends lost 4 bases and 2 bases respectively, with 19 bases between them. The CDR3 spells CATSISGTLITTDTQYF. CDR3 nucleotide sequence: TGTGCCACCAGCATATCCGGGACACTCATTACCACAGATACGCAGTATTTT.

V is TRBV6-5 and J is TRBJ2-5; the D gene could be TRBD1 or TRBD2 (5 bases each). V was shortened by 1 base and J by 7 bases, with 16 bases between the two germline ends. Germline-derived CDR1 and CDR2 are MNHEY and SVGAGI. This CDR3 region has 15 residues. The chain's CDR3 is CASSYFRGRDRTQYF. In DNA, the CDR3 is TGTGCCAGCAGTTACTTCCGGGGACGGGATAGGACCCAGTACTTC.

There are many counts of this clonotype. The gene calls are TRBV7-2 and TRBJ2-1; 13 bases match TRBD2. The length of the CDR3 is 15 residues. The germline V gene has CDR1 SGHTA and CDR2 FQGNSA. With 5 bases clipped from V and 4 bases from J, the junction kept 2 bases outside the gene matches. DNA for the CDR3: TGTGCCAGCAGCGCGGGACTAGCGGGGTACAATGAGCAGTTCTTC. This codes for CASSAGLAGYNEQFF.

The table lists this clonotype with a few counts. J is TRBJ2-7 and V is TRBV20-1; no clear D. The CDR3 length is 14 residues. Deletions cut 1 base from V and 0 bases from J, with 10 bases between. Germline V gene data show CDR1 as DFQATT and CDR2 as SNEGSKA (reference sequence). The DNA for the CDR3 is TGCAGTGCTAGAGTAAGGGAAAGCTCCTACGAGCAGTACTTC. Translating gives CSARVRESSYEQYF.

The V and J genes are TRBV6-2 or TRBV6-3 and TRBJ1-5; 8 bases agree with TRBD1. Per germline, CDR1 MNHEY and CDR2 SVGEGT. This CDR3 contains 17 residues. Trimming cost V 4 bases and J 0 bases; bases outside gene matches: 8. The CDR3 here is CASSSNRQGLSNQPQHF. The CDR3 coding sequence is TGTGCCAGCAGTTCGAACCGACAGGGGCTTAGCAATCAGCCCCAGCATTTT.

This clonotype was counted between two and nine times. This sequence joins TRBV27 and TRBJ1-4, with 7 bases fitting TRBD1. This CDR3 has 14 residues. V lost 6 bases and J lost 3; bases outside the gene matches: 4. The germline CDR1 and CDR2 sequences are MNHEY and SMNVEV (reference sequence). CDR3 DNA: TGTGCCAGCAGAGACAGGGTATCTAATGAAAAACTGTTTTTT. Encoded protein: CASRDRVSNEKLFF.

The rearrangement joins TRBV5-1 to TRBJ2-4; 11 bases map to TRBD2. The J call may be mistaken, given a closer DNA end match to TRBJ2-7. The germline gives CDR1 SGHRS, CDR2 YFSETQ. The CDR3 is 16 residues long. In DNA, the CDR3 is TGCGCCAGCAGTCGGGAGTCCGGGACTAGCGGTTACGAGCAGTACTTC. This gives the protein CASSRESGTSGYEQYF.

This chain links TRBV7-2 with TRBJ2-7, with TRBD2 matching 8 bases. CDR1 and CDR2 (germline): SGHTA, FQGNSA. Trimming removed 5 bases from V and 4 bases from J; junction bases left unmatched: 13. The CDR3 is 16 amino acids. CDR3 nucleotides: TGTGCCAGCAGCGCCCAGAGCCCCGGGAGGGGTTACGAGCAGTACTTC. This codes for CASSAQSPGRGYEQYF. Looking up the rest from reference TRBV7-2 and TRBJ2-7 gives the full variable domain: GAGVSQSPSNKVTEKGKDVELRCDPISGHTALYWYRQSLGQGLEFLIYFQGNSAPDKSGLPSDRFSAERTGGSVSTLTIQRTQQEDSAVYLCASSAQSPGRGYEQYFGPGTRLTVT.

The chain combines TRBV20-1 with TRBJ1-1; D gene uncertain. Germline lookup yields CDR1 DFQATT and CDR2 SNEGSKA (reference sequence). Trimming removed 6 bases from V and 1 base from J, with 15 bases in between. This CDR3 is built from 14 residues. The CDR3 sequence: CSALDSPANTEAFF. The CDR3, as DNA: TGCAGTGCATTGGACTCCCCGGCGAACACTGAAGCTTTCTTT.

CDR3 protein: CASRREGGAMNEQFF. The CDR3, as DNA: TGTGCCAGCAGAAGGGAGGGGGGCGCAATGAATGAGCAGTTCTTC. This chain links TRBV3-1 with TRBJ2-1; tentatively, D is TRBD2 (7 bases). The length of the CDR3 is 15 residues. Germline CDR1 is LGHDT and CDR2 is YNNKEL (reference sequence). The germline V and J ends were trimmed by 6 bases and 7 bases, with 19 bases remaining between them.

The chain uses TRBV14 and TRBJ1-5; D ambiguous. The germline CDR1 and CDR2 sequences are SGHDN and FVKESK. V dropped 1 base and J dropped 2 bases, with 18 bases sitting between them. The CDR3 covers 18 residues. Written as DNA, the CDR3 is TGTGCCAGCAGCCAAGTGAGGGAAAACGGCAGAGGCAATCAGCCCCAGCATTTT. This translates into CASSQVRENGRGNQPQHF.

The CDR3 region has the DNA TGCGCCAGCAGCCTGGGACCTCCGCCGGAAAACATTCAGTACTTC. Translated: CASSLGPPPENIQYF. J is TRBJ2-4 and V is TRBV5-1; D may match TRBD1 or TRBD2 (5 bases each). Trimming took off 4 bases at V and 5 bases at J, with 16 bases between the two ends. The CDR3 extends over 15 amino acids. Germline CDR1 reads SGHRS; CDR2 reads YFSETQ.

This clonotype was seen only a few times. This sequence joins TRBV12-3 or TRBV12-4 and TRBJ1-2, with 8 bases matching TRBD1. CDR3 length equals 15 residues. Trimming at V came to 6 bases and at J to 4 bases, leaving 10 bases not matched to a gene. The chain's CDR3 is CASSQKLGQAYGYTF. The CDR3 DNA follows: TGTGCCAGCAGCCAGAAGTTGGGACAGGCCTATGGCTACACCTTC.

This clonotype has ten or more counts. This CDR3 reads CASRKLAGEQYF. Written as DNA, the CDR3 is TGTGCCAGCAGGAAACTAGCGGGCGAGCAGTACTTC. This chain joins TRBV7-9 and TRBJ2-7, with 9 bases aligning to TRBD2. With V trimmed by 6 bases and J by 6 bases, 3 bases remained unmatched. Germline V gives CDR1 SEHNR, CDR2 FQNEAQ (reference sequence). The CDR3 is made up of 12 amino acids.

This clonotype was seen a few times. The rearrangement uses TRBV14 and TRBJ2-6; D gene unclear. CDR3 length: 16 residues. Germline loops: CDR1 SGHDN, CDR2 FVKESK. Between the trimmed V and J ends, which lost 0 bases and 0 bases, there was a span of 6 bases. The CDR3 sequence is CASSQDLGSGANVLTF. In DNA form, the CDR3 reads TGTGCCAGCAGCCAAGATCTGGGCTCTGGGGCCAACGTCCTGACTTTC.

This clonotype appeared many times. The chain uses TRBV7-2 and TRBJ2-5, with 7 nucleotides matching TRBD2. V gave up 8 bases and J gave up 4 bases; unmatched junction bases: 7. Germline assignment: CDR1 SGHTA and CDR2 FQGNSA. The CDR3 is 13 residues long. The CDR3 sequence is CASSQTSLETQYF. In nucleotides, the CDR3 is TGTGCCAGCTCCCAGACTAGCCTAGAGACCCAGTACTTC. The variable domain in full, with the rest retrieved from reference TRBV7-2 and TRBJ2-5, is GAGVSQSPSNKVTEKGKDVELRCDPISGHTALYWYRQSLGQGLEFLIYFQGNSAPDKSGLPSDRFSAERTGGSVSTLTIQRTQQEDSAVYLCASSQTSLETQYFGPGTRLLVL.

The chain couples TRBV30 to TRBJ2-1; 10 positions agree with TRBD2. CDR1 and CDR2 from the germline V gene are GTSNPN and SVGIG (reference sequence). After removal of 4 bases from V and 0 bases from J, the junction contained 15 bases not matched to a gene. The CDR3 length is 19 residues. The chain's CDR3 is CAWKLGASGGHSSYNEQFF. The CDR3 DNA reads as TGTGCCTGGAAATTGGGGGCTAGCGGGGGCCACAGCTCCTACAATGAGCAGTTCTTC.

The chain couples TRBV20-1 to TRBJ2-3; 12 bases map to TRBD2. The CDR3 totals 15 residues. The germline V gene has CDR1 DFQATT and CDR2 SNEGSKA (reference sequence). V trimming: 6 bases; J trimming: 1 base; junction bases outside the gene matches: 5. The CDR3 DNA reads as TGCAGTGCAACCGGGACTAGCGGGCGCACAGATACGCAGTATTTT. Amino acids: CSATGTSGRTDTQYF.

The chain is built from TRBV7-2 and TRBJ1-3; maybe TRBD1 (5 bases). Trimming removed 4 bases from V and 4 bases from J, with 14 bases in between. CDR1 and CDR2 from the germline V gene are SGHTA and FQGNSA. The CDR3 is 15 amino acids. This chain's CDR3 is CASSSWQGGGNTIYF. The CDR3 bases are TGTGCCAGCAGCTCTTGGCAGGGAGGGGGAAACACCATATATTTT.

Turning to this clonotype: This could be a read error, since a much larger clone is one nucleotide away. CDR3 DNA: TGCAGTGCTTCCGGGGGACTAGCGGGAGCGTACGAGCAGTACTTC. The encoded protein is CSASGGLAGAYEQYF. This chain uses TRBV20-1 with TRBJ2-4; 14 positions agree with TRBD2. The J call may be incorrect, as the DNA end agrees better with TRBJ2-7. Germline V gene data show CDR1 as DFQATT and CDR2 as SNEGSKA (reference sequence). This CDR3 contains 15 residues.

The chain couples TRBV27 to TRBJ2-1; perhaps D is TRBD1 or TRBD2 (5 bases each). The CDR3 is 15 residues long. Germline lookup yields CDR1 MNHEY and CDR2 SMNVEV (reference sequence). Trimming took off 7 bases at V and 2 bases at J, with 15 bases between the two ends. The DNA of the CDR3 is TGTGCCAGCACTCCCGGGACGGGGACCTACAATGAGCAGTTCTTC. The encoded protein is CASTPGTGTYNEQFF.

The chain recombines TRBV7-2 with TRBJ2-3; 9 bases line up with TRBD2. V lost 1 base, J lost 5 bases, and 7 bases stayed unmatched. CDR3 length equals 16 residues. CDR1 and CDR2 (germline): SGHTA, FQGNSA. DNA of the CDR3: TGTGCCAGCAGCTTAGTAGGGGGTAGCGGGAGAGATACGCAGTATTTT. It is translated as CASSLVGGSGRDTQYF.

This clonotype was detected only a few times. The chain joins TRBV28 to TRBJ1-4; the D is unclear. Trimming pared 4 bases from V and 11 bases from J, leaving 11 bases between. CDR3 size: 12 residues. Germline lookup yields CDR1 MDHEN and CDR2 SYDVKM. The chain's CDR3 is CASSSEGWKLFF. For the CDR3, the DNA is TGTGCCAGCAGTTCCGAGGGCTGGAAACTGTTTTTT.